This TCR beta chain was identified during a study of shared clonotypes between healthy human individuals. Study-wide background: CD8 memory received one plate per donor, CD8 naive two, CD4 memory three and CD4 naive three.

This clone has just one count. Its specificity is unknown. Study-wide results and caveats: Naive subsets usually exceeded memory subsets in estimated richness. The sampled material consisted only of blood, and tissue repertoires are likely to differ.

As defined, naive CD8 cells were CD45RO-negative and positively selected for CCR7, with terminally differentiated effector memory CD45RA+ cells excluded. Using immunoSEQ multiplex PCR, the repertoire was profiled, and TCRdb retains in-frame clones only, with some absent. The top ten hold around 1% of the sample, which has some 2 million clones, about 95% seen once. CDR3 length equals 14 residues. Germline assignment: CDR1 MNHNY and CDR2 SVGAGI (reference sequence). V was clipped by 2 bases and J by 4 bases, with 9 bases between them. The receptor was derived from a man aged 18 to 35 in good health. This chain joins TRBV6-6 and TRBJ2-1; D is unclear. Source material: naive CD8+ T cells sorted from blood. As DNA, the CDR3 is TGTGCCAGCAGTTACGAGACTCCATACAATGAGCAGTTCTTC. It specifies CASSYETPYNEQFF.